This TCR beta chain was observed in a study of radiation and T cells in renal cell carcinoma. Study details: Nephrectomy followed 15 Gy stereotactic body radiation by 4 weeks.

The time point was: blood 2 weeks post-SBRT. Indicated treatment: 15 Gy SBRT to primary tumor, nephrectomy 4 weeks later. After SBRT, blood was collected at 2 and 4 weeks, plus baseline. The tumor was a clear cell renal cell carcinoma. This CDR3 is 15 amino acids long. V gave up 5 bases and J gave up 2 bases, with 13 bases separating them. CDR1 is SGHTA, CDR2 FQGNSA, per germline. Using immunoSEQ multiplex PCR, the repertoire was profiled, and TCRdb retains in-frame clones only, with some absent. The table has some 130,000 clones, more than 75% seen once; the top ten hold approximately 6%. V usage is TRBV7-2 and J usage is TRBJ1-3; unclear D gene. This sample comprised blood, obtained from a patient whose treatment included radiotherapy and nephrectomy. This clonotype originated in a woman in her 70s with renal cell carcinoma. Written as DNA, the CDR3 is TGTGCCAGCAGCCCGATTCGGAGTCCTGGAAACACCATATATTTT. Translated: CASSPIRSPGNTIYF.